This T cell receptor beta chain originates from a study of CD8+ T cells in alopecia areata. Overall study: Affected scalp percentage gauged treated patients' severity. Findings and caveats of the study: Unlike in mice, where it was clearer, TCR sharing across patients was less clear, possibly HLA-related.

Treatment: oral pan-JAK inhibitor, 5-10 mg twice daily. cDNA prepared by RNA extraction and subsequent reverse transcription served as the template for sequencing. This table comes from immunoSEQ multiplex PCR, and its TCRdb copy is limited to in-frame clones, with some not included. Of around 200,000 clones in the sample, roughly 64% were seen once. The germline V gene has CDR1 MNHNS and CDR2 SASEGT. The CDR3 spans 13 residues. Trimming took off 4 bases at V and 4 bases at J, with 7 bases between the two ends. About this clone: Antigen unknown.

This clonotype was sampled from a human donor with alopecia areata. The source was CD8+ T cells sorted from blood, collected at week 24, from a patient treated with tofacitinib. The chain recombines TRBV6-1 with TRBJ2-2; no firm D call. The CDR3 nucleotides are TGTGCCAGCAGTGGGACCGCCACCGGGGAGCTGTTTTTT. It specifies CASSGTATGELFF.